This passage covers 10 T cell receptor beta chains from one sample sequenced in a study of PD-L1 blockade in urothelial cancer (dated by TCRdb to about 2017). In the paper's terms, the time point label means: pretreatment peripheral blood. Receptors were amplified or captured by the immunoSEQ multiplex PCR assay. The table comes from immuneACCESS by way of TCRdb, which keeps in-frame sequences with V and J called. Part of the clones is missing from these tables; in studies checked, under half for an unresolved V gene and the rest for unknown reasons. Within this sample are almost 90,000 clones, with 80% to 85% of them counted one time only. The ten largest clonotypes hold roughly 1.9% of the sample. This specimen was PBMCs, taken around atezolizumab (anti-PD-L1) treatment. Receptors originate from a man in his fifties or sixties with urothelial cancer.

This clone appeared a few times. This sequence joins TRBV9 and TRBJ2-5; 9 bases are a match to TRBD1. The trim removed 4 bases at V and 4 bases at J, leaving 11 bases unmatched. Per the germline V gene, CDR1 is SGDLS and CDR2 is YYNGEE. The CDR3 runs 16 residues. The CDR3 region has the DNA TGTGCCAGCAGCCCAGGGGACAGGGCAGTTGGAGAGACCCAGTACTTC. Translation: CASSPGDRAVGETQYF.

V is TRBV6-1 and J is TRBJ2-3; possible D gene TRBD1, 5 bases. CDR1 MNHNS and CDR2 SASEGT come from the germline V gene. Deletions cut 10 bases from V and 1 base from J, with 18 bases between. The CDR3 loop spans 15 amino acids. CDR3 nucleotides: TGTGCCACCCACCAGTGGGGCCCCGGCACAGATACGCAGTATTTT. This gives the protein CATHQWGPGTDTQYF.

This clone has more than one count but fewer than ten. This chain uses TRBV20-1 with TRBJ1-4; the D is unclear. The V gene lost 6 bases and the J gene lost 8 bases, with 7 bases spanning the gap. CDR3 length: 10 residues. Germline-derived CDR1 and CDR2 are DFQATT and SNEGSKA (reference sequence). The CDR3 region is CSARREKLFF. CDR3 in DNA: TGCAGTGCCCGGAGGGAAAAACTGTTTTTT.

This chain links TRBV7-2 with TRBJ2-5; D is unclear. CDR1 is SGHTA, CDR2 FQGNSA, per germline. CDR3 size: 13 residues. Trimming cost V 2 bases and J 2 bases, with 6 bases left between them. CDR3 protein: CASSLNRQETQYF. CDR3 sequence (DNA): TGTGCCAGCAGCTTAAACAGACAAGAGACCCAGTACTTC.

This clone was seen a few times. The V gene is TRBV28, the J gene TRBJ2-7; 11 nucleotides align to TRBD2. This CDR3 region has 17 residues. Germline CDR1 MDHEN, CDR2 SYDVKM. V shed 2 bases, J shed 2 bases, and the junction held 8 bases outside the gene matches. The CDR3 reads CASSLGGSGRAAYEQYF. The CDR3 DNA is TGTGCCAGCAGTTTAGGAGGTAGCGGGAGGGCGGCCTACGAGCAGTACTTC. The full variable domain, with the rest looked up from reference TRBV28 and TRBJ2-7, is DVKVTQSSRYLVKRTGEKVFLECVQDMDHENMFWYRQDPGLGLRLIYFSYDVKMKEKGDIPEGYSVSREKKERFSLILESASTNQTSMYLCASSLGGSGRAAYEQYFGPGTRLTVT.

The CDR3 DNA sequence: TGTGCCAGCAGCTACGTCCAGGGAATCTACGAGCAGTACTTC. Its translation is CASSYVQGIYEQYF. This chain connects TRBV11-1 to TRBJ2-7, with D possibly TRBD1 on 5 matching bases. V was clipped by 4 bases and J by 3 bases, with 13 bases between them. The germline V gene encodes CDR1 SGHAT and CDR2 FQDESV (reference sequence). The CDR3 contains 14 residues.

The CDR3 DNA is TGTGCCAGCAGCTTAGTGCTGGAGGGTGGCTACACCTTC. This gives the protein CASSLVLEGGYTF. The chain combines TRBV7-9 with TRBJ1-2, with D unclear. Deletions cut 1 base from V and 7 bases from J, with 10 bases between. Germline V gene sequence: CDR1 SEHNR, CDR2 FQNEAQ (reference sequence). The CDR3 extends over 13 amino acids.

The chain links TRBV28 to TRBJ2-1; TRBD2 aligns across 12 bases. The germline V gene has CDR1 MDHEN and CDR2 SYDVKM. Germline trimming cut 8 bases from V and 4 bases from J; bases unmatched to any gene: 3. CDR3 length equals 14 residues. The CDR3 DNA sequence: TGTGCCAGCGCGGGGACTAGCGGGTACAATGAGCAGTTCTTC. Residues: CASAGTSGYNEQFF. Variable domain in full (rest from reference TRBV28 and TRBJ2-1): DVKVTQSSRYLVKRTGEKVFLECVQDMDHENMFWYRQDPGLGLRLIYFSYDVKMKEKGDIPEGYSVSREKKERFSLILESASTNQTSMYLCASAGTSGYNEQFFGPGTRLTVL.

CDR3 DNA: TGTGCCAGCAGCTTTCCGGGACAGGCACCGGATACGCAGTATTTT. Its protein product is CASSFPGQAPDTQYF. V usage is TRBV5-4 and J usage is TRBJ2-3, with 8 bases lining up with TRBD1. The ends lost 2 bases at V and 6 bases at J; junction bases unmatched: 8. Germline assignment: CDR1 SGHNT and CDR2 YYREEE (reference sequence). CDR3 length: 15 amino acids.

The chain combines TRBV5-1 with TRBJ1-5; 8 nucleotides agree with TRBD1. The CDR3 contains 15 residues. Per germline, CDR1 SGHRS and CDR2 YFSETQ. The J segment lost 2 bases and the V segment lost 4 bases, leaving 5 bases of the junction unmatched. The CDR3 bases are TGCGCCAGCAGCCTAACAGGGGGTGGCAATCAGCCCCAGCATTTT. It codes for CASSLTGGGNQPQHF. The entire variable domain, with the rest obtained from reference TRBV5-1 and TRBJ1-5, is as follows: KAGVTQTPRYLIKTRGQQVTLSCSPISGHRSVSWYQQTPGQGLQFLFEYFSETQRNKGNFPGRFSGRQFSNSRSEMNVSTLELGDSALYLCASSLTGGGNQPQHFGDGTRLSIL.